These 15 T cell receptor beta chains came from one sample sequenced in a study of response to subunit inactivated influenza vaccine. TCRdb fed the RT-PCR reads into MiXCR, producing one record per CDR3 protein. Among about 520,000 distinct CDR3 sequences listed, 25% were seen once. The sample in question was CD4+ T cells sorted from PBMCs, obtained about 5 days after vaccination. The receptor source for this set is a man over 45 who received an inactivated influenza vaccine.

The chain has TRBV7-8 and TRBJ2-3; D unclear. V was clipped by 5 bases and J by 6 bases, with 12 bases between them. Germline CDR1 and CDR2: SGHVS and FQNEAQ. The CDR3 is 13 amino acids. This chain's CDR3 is CASSLGQWDTQYF. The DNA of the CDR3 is TGTGCCAGCAGCCTAGGCCAGTGGGATACGCAGTATTTT.

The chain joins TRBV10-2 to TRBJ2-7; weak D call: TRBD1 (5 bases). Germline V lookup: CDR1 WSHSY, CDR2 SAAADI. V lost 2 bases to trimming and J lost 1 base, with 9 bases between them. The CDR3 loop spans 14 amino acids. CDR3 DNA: TGCGCCAGCAGTGAGGGGGCGTTGTCCTACGAGCAGTACTTC. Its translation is CASSEGALSYEQYF.

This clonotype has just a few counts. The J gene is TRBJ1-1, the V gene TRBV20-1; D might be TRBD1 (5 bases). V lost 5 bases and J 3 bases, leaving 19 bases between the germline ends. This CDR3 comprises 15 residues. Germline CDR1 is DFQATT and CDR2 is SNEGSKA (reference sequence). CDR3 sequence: CSAPRGGLGDTEAFF. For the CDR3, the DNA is TGCAGTGCTCCTCGCGGGGGTCTGGGGGACACTGAAGCTTTCTTT.

The DNA for the CDR3 is TGTGCCAGCACCACCGGGTACCATGAGCAGTTCTTC. This gives the protein CASTTGYHEQFF. The V gene is TRBV7-2, the J gene TRBJ2-1, with D unclear. Per the germline V gene, CDR1 is SGHTA and CDR2 is FQGNSA. The CDR3 covers 12 residues. Trimming shortened V by 7 bases and J by 8 bases, and 12 bases separated the two germline ends. The full variable domain, its missing parts supplied by reference TRBV7-2 and TRBJ2-1, is GAGVSQSPSNKVTEKGKDVELRCDPISGHTALYWYRQSLGQGLEFLIYFQGNSAPDKSGLPSDRFSAERTGGSVSTLTIQRTQQEDSAVYLCASTTGYHEQFFGPGTRLTVL.

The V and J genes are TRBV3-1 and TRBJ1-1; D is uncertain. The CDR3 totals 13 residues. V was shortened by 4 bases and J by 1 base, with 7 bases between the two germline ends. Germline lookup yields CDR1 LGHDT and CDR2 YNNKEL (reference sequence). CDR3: CASSPYRNTEAFF. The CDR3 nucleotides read TGTGCCAGCAGCCCTTACAGGAACACTGAAGCTTTCTTT.

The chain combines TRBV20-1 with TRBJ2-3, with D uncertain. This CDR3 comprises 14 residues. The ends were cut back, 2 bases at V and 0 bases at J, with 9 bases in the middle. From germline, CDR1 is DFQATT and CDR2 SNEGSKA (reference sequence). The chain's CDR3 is CSARRPRSTDTQYF. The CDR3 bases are TGCAGTGCTAGAAGGCCCCGTAGCACAGATACGCAGTATTTT.

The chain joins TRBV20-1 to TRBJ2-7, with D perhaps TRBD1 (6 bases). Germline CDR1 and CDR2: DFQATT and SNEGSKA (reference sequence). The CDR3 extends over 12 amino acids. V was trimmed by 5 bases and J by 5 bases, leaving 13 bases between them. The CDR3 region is CSARIQGNEQYF. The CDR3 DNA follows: TGCAGTGCTCGGATACAGGGCAACGAGCAGTACTTC.

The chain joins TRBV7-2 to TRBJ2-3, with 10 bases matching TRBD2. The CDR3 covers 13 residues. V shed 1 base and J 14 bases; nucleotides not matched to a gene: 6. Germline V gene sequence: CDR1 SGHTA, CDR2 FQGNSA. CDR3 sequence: CASSLGERGGWYF. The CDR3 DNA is TGTGCCAGCAGCTTAGGCGAGCGGGGGGGCTGGTATTTT.

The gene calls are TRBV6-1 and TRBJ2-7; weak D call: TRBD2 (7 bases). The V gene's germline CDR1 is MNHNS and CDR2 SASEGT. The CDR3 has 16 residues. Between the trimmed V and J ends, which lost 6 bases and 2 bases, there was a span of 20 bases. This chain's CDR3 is CASRARGGHRPYEQYF. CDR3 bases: TGTGCCAGCAGAGCCCGCGGGGGCCACCGACCCTACGAGCAGTACTTC.

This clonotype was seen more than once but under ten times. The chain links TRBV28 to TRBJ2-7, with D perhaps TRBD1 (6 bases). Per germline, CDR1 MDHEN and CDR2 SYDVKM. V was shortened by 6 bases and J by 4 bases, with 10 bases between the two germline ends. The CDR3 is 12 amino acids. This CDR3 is CASRVQGYEQYF. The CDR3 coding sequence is TGTGCCAGCAGGGTACAGGGTTACGAGCAGTACTTC.

Here the CDR3 reads CASSTLDGVSTDTQYF. The CDR3 bases are TGTGCCAGCAGCACCCTGGACGGAGTGTCCACAGATACGCAGTATTTT. This rearrangement joins TRBV9 to TRBJ2-3; D ambiguous. With 4 bases removed from V and 2 bases from J, the gap between germline ends came to 17 bases. CDR3 length equals 16 residues. Germline V gene data show CDR1 as SGDLS and CDR2 as YYNGEE. The variable domain in full, with the rest retrieved from reference TRBV9 and TRBJ2-3, is DSGVTQTPKHLITATGQRVTLRCSPRSGDLSVYWYQQSLDQGLQFLIQYYNGEERAKGNILERFSAQQFPDLHSELNLSSLELGDSALYFCASSTLDGVSTDTQYFGPGTRLTVL.

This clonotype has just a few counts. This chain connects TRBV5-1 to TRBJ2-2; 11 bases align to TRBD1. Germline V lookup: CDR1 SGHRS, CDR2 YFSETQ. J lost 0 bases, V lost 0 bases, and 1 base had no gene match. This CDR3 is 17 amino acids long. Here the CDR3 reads CASSLGTGGSNTGELFF. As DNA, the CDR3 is TGCGCCAGCAGCTTGGGGACAGGGGGCTCGAACACCGGGGAGCTGTTTTTT.

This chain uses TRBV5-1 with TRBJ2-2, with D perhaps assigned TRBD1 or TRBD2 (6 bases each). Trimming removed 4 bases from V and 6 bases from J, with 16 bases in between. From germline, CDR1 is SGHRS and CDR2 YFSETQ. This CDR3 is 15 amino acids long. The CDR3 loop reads CASSGGGTVPGELFF. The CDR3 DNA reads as TGCGCCAGCAGCGGAGGGGGAACCGTTCCCGGGGAGCTGTTTTTT.

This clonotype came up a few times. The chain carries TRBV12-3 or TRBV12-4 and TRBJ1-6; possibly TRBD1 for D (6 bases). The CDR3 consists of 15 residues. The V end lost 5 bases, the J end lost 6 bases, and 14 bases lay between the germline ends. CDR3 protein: CASSARGAVNSPLHF. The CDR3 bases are TGTGCCAGCAGTGCGAGGGGGGCGGTTAATTCACCCCTCCACTTT.

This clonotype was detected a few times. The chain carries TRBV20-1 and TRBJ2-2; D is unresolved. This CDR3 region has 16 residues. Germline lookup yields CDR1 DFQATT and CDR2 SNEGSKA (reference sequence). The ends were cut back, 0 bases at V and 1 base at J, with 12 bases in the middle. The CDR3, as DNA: TGCAGTGCTAGAGACCCCTTGACTGAGAACACCGGGGAGCTGTTTTTT. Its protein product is CSARDPLTENTGELFF.